This entry features one T cell receptor (beta chain) sequence. The antigen it binds to is not known. No much larger clonotype is one base removed from it; base qualities were not supplied. Library generation was performed with 5' RACE. The run used an Illumina HiSeq 2500. The second PCR ran for roughly 7 to 11 cycles and used a J-beta primer mix along with a sample-barcoded 5' primer. Each TCR beta cDNA molecule received a unique molecular identifier from a template-switch 5' adaptor carrying 12 random nucleotides. Each sample yielded at least 2.5 million CDR3-containing paired-end reads. First-strand cDNA synthesis was performed from all RNA using the Mint cDNA synthesis kit, with priming by a TRBC-specific oligonucleotide. All cDNA was treated with uracil-DNA glycosylase and then went through a first 18-cycle PCR with the universal primers M1SS and BC2_uni_R. On the authors' methods: For normalization, 1 million high-quality reads were randomly selected from each sample, with every read carrying a distinct molecular identifier. Reads sharing molecular identifiers were discarded rather than binned into consensus sequences. MiTCR, with a Q25 quality threshold and the strictest error-elimination algorithm, was used for CDR3 identification, clonotype clustering and error correction. A nonparametric unseen species model using Euler transformation provided a lower-bound estimate of total TCR beta diversity. TCRdb reprocessed the public reads (quality trimming at Q25 with fastp, clone calling with MiXCR) and kept in-frame beta chains. Rows with one shared CDR3 protein collapse into an entry with the most common genes and DNA. The V and J calls were not made by the authors but by TCRdb's processing. The sample data list around 1.5 million distinct CDR3 sequences, and roughly 32% of these were observed just once. The ten largest clones capture over 9% of the sample.

The data belong to a study of blood T cells in healthy people across ages (dated by TCRdb to about 2015). For the study in its entirety: In model experiments, template switching captured roughly one uniquely barcoded TCR beta cDNA molecule for every two T cells. Donors were grouped into four age groups: young (average roughly 15 years), middle-aged (around 39), aged (roughly 67) and long-lived (approximately 82). To track age-related changes in TCR beta repertoire diversity, the study relied on deep sequencing normalized with unique cDNA molecular identifiers. To avoid experimental bias, donors of different ages were distributed randomly across sequencing lanes. Using the same blood draw, the study looked at two additional independent replicas of 1 million unique cDNA reads for two donors, one aged 18 to 30 and the other aged 80 or older.

What the work shows at the level of the full study, not this receptor alone: Because the CMV infection status of the donors was unknown, age-related changes in expanded clonotypes may potentially have been confounded. Compared with the aged group, the long-lived group had more naive CD4+ T cells, fewer expanded clones and increased TCR diversity, a pattern suggesting age selection. Since profiling was done on bulk unsorted PBMCs, naive and antigen-experienced compartments could not be conclusively compared. Estimates of total diversity based on one million sequenced T cells were regarded as lower bounds and as underestimates. As age increased, observed TCR beta diversity per million T cells dropped in a roughly linear way, and a significant reduction was already evident by age roughly 36. The percentage of naive T cells measured by flow cytometry correlated strongly with observed TCR beta diversity.

Donors were 39 systemically healthy Caucasian individuals from Russia aged roughly 6 to 100 years. Each donor gave about 10 milliliters of peripheral blood, drawn into EDTA-treated Vacutainer tubes. Ficoll-Paque density-gradient centrifugation was used to isolate PBMCs, with at least 7 million obtained per sample. Total RNA was extracted from PBMCs with Trizol reagent, with at least 6 micrograms obtained per sample. The percentages of naive CD45RAhigh/CD27high T cells were determined by flow cytometry on a PBMC aliquot from every donor. Deletion took 8 bases off V and 5 bases off J, with a span of 15 bases between the germline ends. As encoded in the germline V gene (reference sequence), CDR1 is MNHEY while CDR2 is SMNVEV. Counted from cysteine to phenylalanine, this CDR3 has 14 amino acids. CDR3 DNA is the only sequence kept; it has 42 bases, read in frame from the first base.

The TCR comes from a woman in her twenties or thirties in good health. Specimen: blood. The sequence is built from TRBV27 and TRBJ2-2; the D gene is perhaps TRBD1, on 5 matching bases. CDR3 protein: CASVDQGATGELFF. At the DNA level, the sequence is TGTGCCAGCGTTGATCAGGGTGCAACCGGGGAGCTGTTTTTT.